This is a list of T cell receptor beta chains from one sample in a study of cytomegalovirus exposure and HLA in healthy donors. This table comes from immunoSEQ multiplex PCR, and its TCRdb copy is limited to in-frame clones, with some not included. The sample has approximately 140,000 clones, roughly 83% seen once. The source material was PBMCs. Source of these receptors: a human donor in good health. Each CDR3 is given with its conserved first and last residue. D genes are given only for firm matches. Not every row has a clone size; where given, it reads once, few, many or a size class.

d_gene: -
abundance: -
v_gene: TRBV30
j_gene: TRBJ1-2
CDR3aa: CAWSSVEGYGYTF
CDR3nt: TGTGCCTGGAGTTCGGTGGAGGGGTATGGCTACACCTTC

d_gene: TRBD1
abundance: -
v_gene: TRBV7-9
j_gene: TRBJ1-1
CDR3aa: CASSWTGTEAFF
CDR3nt: TGTGCCAGCAGCTGGACAGGAACTGAAGCTTTCTTT

d_gene: -
abundance: -
v_gene: TRBV7-9
j_gene: TRBJ2-7
CDR3aa: CASSLVNFYEQYF
CDR3nt: TGTGCCAGCAGCTTAGTCAACTTCTACGAGCAGTACTTC

d_gene: -
abundance: -
v_gene: TRBV5-1
j_gene: TRBJ1-2
CDR3aa: CASSLALGGRNYGYTF
CDR3nt: TGCGCCAGCAGCTTGGCCCTCGGGGGGCGAAACTATGGCTACACCTTC

d_gene: -
abundance: -
v_gene: TRBV6-1
j_gene: TRBJ2-2
CDR3aa: CASSESGAGELFF
CDR3nt: TGTGCCAGCAGTGAATCGGGGGCCGGGGAGCTGTTTTTT

d_gene: TRBD1
abundance: -
v_gene: TRBV19
j_gene: TRBJ1-1
CDR3aa: CASRGTGNTEAFF
CDR3nt: TGTGCCAGTAGGGGGACAGGGAACACTGAAGCTTTCTTT

d_gene: TRBD1
abundance: -
v_gene: TRBV4-1
j_gene: TRBJ1-1
CDR3aa: CASSQDPGGFTEAFF
CDR3nt: TGCGCCAGCAGCCAAGATCCAGGGGGATTCACTGAAGCTTTCTTT

d_gene: TRBD1
abundance: -
v_gene: TRBV7-6
j_gene: TRBJ2-7
CDR3aa: CASSGGQGIDEQYF
CDR3nt: TGTGCCAGCAGCGGAGGACAGGGGATCGACGAGCAGTACTTC

d_gene: -
abundance: -
v_gene: TRBV10-1
j_gene: TRBJ1-1
CDR3aa: CASSPGGDTGKTGAFF
CDR3nt: TGCGCCAGCAGTCCCGGGGGGGACACCGGCAAGACAGGAGCTTTCTTT

d_gene: -
abundance: -
v_gene: TRBV5-1
j_gene: TRBJ1-2
CDR3aa: CASSLDNAYGYTF
CDR3nt: TGCGCCAGCAGCTTGGACAACGCCTATGGCTACACCTTC

d_gene: -
abundance: -
v_gene: TRBV18
j_gene: TRBJ1-3
CDR3aa: CASSPQSSGNTIYF
CDR3nt: TGTGCCAGCTCCCCCCAGTCCTCTGGAAACACCATATATTTT

d_gene: -
abundance: few
v_gene: TRBV7-2
j_gene: TRBJ1-1
CDR3aa: CASSLIGRSNTEAFF
CDR3nt: TGTGCCAGCAGCTTAATTGGCAGATCGAACACTGAAGCTTTCTTT

d_gene: -
abundance: -
v_gene: TRBV5-1
j_gene: TRBJ1-2
CDR3aa: CASSDGSGVGGYTF
CDR3nt: TGCGCCAGCAGCGATGGGTCAGGGGTAGGAGGCTACACCTTC

d_gene: -
abundance: -
v_gene: TRBV9
j_gene: TRBJ2-1
CDR3aa: CASSVALGTGPYNEQFF
CDR3nt: TGTGCCAGCAGCGTAGCTTTAGGCACAGGGCCCTACAATGAGCAGTTCTTC

d_gene: TRBD2
abundance: -
v_gene: TRBV28
j_gene: TRBJ2-3
CDR3aa: CASSYPAGGTDTQYF
CDR3nt: TGTGCCAGCAGTTATCCAGCGGGAGGCACAGATACGCAGTATTTT

d_gene: TRBD2
abundance: -
v_gene: TRBV27
j_gene: TRBJ2-2
CDR3aa: CASRLKISGGGAKNTGELFF
CDR3nt: TGTGCCAGCAGACTAAAAATAAGTGGGGGGGGAGCGAAGAACACCGGGGAGCTGTTTTTT

d_gene: TRBD2
abundance: few
v_gene: TRBV5-6
j_gene: TRBJ2-2
CDR3aa: CASSSSGRARTGELFF
CDR3nt: TGTGCCAGCAGCTCCAGCGGGAGGGCCCGCACCGGGGAGCTGTTTTTT

d_gene: TRBD2
abundance: few
v_gene: TRBV11-2
j_gene: TRBJ2-7
CDR3aa: CASSLEKLAGEPYEQYF
CDR3nt: TGTGCCAGCAGCTTAGAGAAACTAGCGGGGGAGCCCTACGAGCAGTACTTC

d_gene: -
abundance: -
v_gene: TRBV6-6
j_gene: TRBJ1-6
CDR3aa: CASSTGDFPPLHF
CDR3nt: TGTGCCAGCAGCACCGGGGACTTTCCACCCCTCCACTTT

d_gene: TRBD1
abundance: -
v_gene: TRBV6-5
j_gene: TRBJ2-7
CDR3aa: CASSRTGSYSYEQYF
CDR3nt: TGTGCCAGCAGTAGGACAGGGTCATATTCCTACGAGCAGTACTTC

d_gene: -
abundance: -
v_gene: TRBV4-1
j_gene: TRBJ2-5
CDR3aa: CASSQFLREGQETQYF
CDR3nt: TGCGCCAGCAGCCAATTCCTGCGCGAGGGCCAAGAGACCCAGTACTTC

d_gene: TRBD1
abundance: -
v_gene: TRBV19
j_gene: TRBJ2-1
CDR3aa: CASSLVWDRANEQFF
CDR3nt: TGTGCCAGTAGTCTCGTCTGGGACAGAGCCAATGAGCAGTTCTTC

d_gene: -
abundance: -
v_gene: TRBV10-3
j_gene: TRBJ1-4
CDR3aa: CAISEVEGRQEKLFF
CDR3nt: TGTGCCATCAGTGAGGTCGAGGGTAGGCAAGAAAAACTGTTTTTT

d_gene: -
abundance: -
v_gene: TRBV15
j_gene: TRBJ1-5
CDR3aa: CATSEGVAYSNQPQHF
CDR3nt: TGTGCCACCAGTGAAGGGGTAGCCTATAGCAATCAGCCCCAGCATTTT

d_gene: -
abundance: -
v_gene: TRBV6-6
j_gene: TRBJ1-2
CDR3aa: CASSYLKTQSYGYTF
CDR3nt: TGTGCCAGCAGTTACCTAAAGACACAAAGCTATGGCTACACCTTC

d_gene: -
abundance: -
v_gene: TRBV11-2
j_gene: TRBJ2-5
CDR3aa: CASSPTGGTQYF
CDR3nt: TGTGCCAGCAGCCCAACCGGGGGGACCCAGTACTTC

d_gene: TRBD2
abundance: -
v_gene: TRBV6-4
j_gene: TRBJ2-7
CDR3aa: CASLAGLVYEQYF
CDR3nt: TGTGCCAGCTTAGCGGGCCTTGTCTACGAGCAGTACTTC

d_gene: -
abundance: -
v_gene: TRBV28
j_gene: TRBJ1-5
CDR3aa: CASSPPGGDSNQPQHF
CDR3nt: TGTGCCAGCAGTCCCCCTGGGGGGGATAGCAATCAGCCCCAGCATTTT

d_gene: -
abundance: -
v_gene: TRBV4-1
j_gene: TRBJ2-2
CDR3aa: CASSQGLVNTGELFF
CDR3nt: TGCGCCAGCAGCCAAGGACTAGTGAACACCGGGGAGCTGTTTTTT

d_gene: TRBD2
abundance: -
v_gene: TRBV6-6
j_gene: TRBJ2-7
CDR3aa: CASSFPASGDEQYF
CDR3nt: TGTGCCAGCAGTTTCCCTGCTAGCGGGGACGAGCAGTACTTC

d_gene: TRBD2
abundance: -
v_gene: TRBV6-5
j_gene: TRBJ2-5
CDR3aa: CASSFLIAGGGETQYF
CDR3nt: TGTGCCAGCAGTTTCCTCATAGCGGGGGGAGGAGAGACCCAGTACTTC

d_gene: TRBD1
abundance: -
v_gene: TRBV29-1
j_gene: TRBJ2-2
CDR3aa: CSVEGDRGGGELFF
CDR3nt: TGCAGCGTTGAGGGAGACAGGGGTGGCGGGGAGCTGTTTTTT

d_gene: TRBD1
abundance: -
v_gene: TRBV11-3
j_gene: TRBJ2-5
CDR3aa: CASSLTGTETQYF
CDR3nt: TGTGCCAGCAGCCTGACAGGGACAGAGACCCAGTACTTC

d_gene: -
abundance: -
v_gene: TRBV5-4
j_gene: TRBJ2-3
CDR3aa: CASSLRTATDTQYF
CDR3nt: TGTGCCAGCAGCTTGCGGACTGCCACAGATACGCAGTATTTT

d_gene: TRBD1
abundance: -
v_gene: TRBV19
j_gene: TRBJ2-1
CDR3aa: CASSIQGAAYNEQFF
CDR3nt: TGTGCCAGTAGTATACAGGGGGCGGCATACAATGAGCAGTTCTTC

d_gene: TRBD2
abundance: -
v_gene: TRBV5-6
j_gene: TRBJ2-1
CDR3aa: CASSLVIAGGPSSYNEQFF
CDR3nt: TGTGCCAGCAGCTTGGTGATAGCGGGGGGCCCGAGCTCCTACAATGAGCAGTTCTTC

d_gene: -
abundance: -
v_gene: TRBV5-4
j_gene: TRBJ2-2
CDR3aa: CASTLIPSSPGELFF
CDR3nt: TGTGCCAGCACCCTTATACCTAGTAGTCCCGGGGAGCTGTTTTTT

d_gene: TRBD2
abundance: -
v_gene: TRBV5-5
j_gene: TRBJ2-1
CDR3aa: CASSLPRGGNEQFF
CDR3nt: TGTGCCAGCAGCTTGCCCCGGGGGGGCAATGAGCAGTTCTTC

d_gene: TRBD2
abundance: -
v_gene: TRBV5-6
j_gene: TRBJ2-3
CDR3aa: CASSLAGGPSDTQYF
CDR3nt: TGTGCCAGCAGCTTGGCGGGAGGGCCGTCAGATACGCAGTATTTT

d_gene: TRBD1
abundance: once
v_gene: TRBV19
j_gene: TRBJ2-2
CDR3aa: CATKGQGGNTGELFF
CDR3nt: TGTGCCACCAAAGGACAGGGAGGGAACACCGGGGAGCTGTTTTTT

d_gene: -
abundance: -
v_gene: TRBV29-1
j_gene: TRBJ1-4
CDR3aa: CSVRGSTNEKLFF
CDR3nt: TGCAGCGTTCGAGGTTCAACTAATGAAAAACTGTTTTTT

d_gene: -
abundance: -
v_gene: TRBV19
j_gene: TRBJ2-1
CDR3aa: CASSTLAEQFF
CDR3nt: TGTGCCAGTAGTACGTTGGCAGAGCAGTTCTTC

d_gene: -
abundance: -
v_gene: TRBV4-1
j_gene: TRBJ1-5
CDR3aa: CASSLNWQRGREAQPQHF
CDR3nt: TGCGCCAGCAGCCTAAATTGGCAAAGGGGCAGGGAGGCTCAGCCCCAGCATTTT

d_gene: -
abundance: -
v_gene: TRBV28
j_gene: TRBJ1-4
CDR3aa: CASSPPFLGGGEKLFF
CDR3nt: TGTGCCAGCAGTCCACCCTTCTTGGGGGGTGGTGAAAAACTGTTTTTT

d_gene: TRBD1
abundance: -
v_gene: TRBV2
j_gene: TRBJ1-5
CDR3aa: CASSEADRGNQPQHF
CDR3nt: TGTGCCAGCAGTGAGGCGGACAGGGGCAATCAGCCCCAGCATTTT